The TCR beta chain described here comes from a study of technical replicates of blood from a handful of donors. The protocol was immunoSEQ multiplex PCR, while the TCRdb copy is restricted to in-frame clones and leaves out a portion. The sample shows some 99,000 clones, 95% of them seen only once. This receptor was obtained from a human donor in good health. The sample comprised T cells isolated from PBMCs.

The CDR3 reads CASSSRARGGANVLTF. CDR3 DNA sequence: TGCGCCAGCAGCTCTCGGGCCCGGGGGGGGGCCAACGTCCTGACTTTC. The J gene is TRBJ2-6, the V gene TRBV5-1; D may be TRBD2 (6 bases). The CDR3 has 16 amino acids. Deletions cut 3 bases from V and 4 bases from J, with 14 bases between. CDR1 and CDR2 from the germline V gene are SGHRS and YFSETQ.